A single sample gave rise to the 8 T cell receptor beta chains below, sequenced in a study of T cell repertoires in cytomegalovirus infection. These receptors' antigens are unknown. Each CDR3 protein gets one entry after TCRdb re-called the reads with MiXCR. Of 300,000 to 400,000 distinct CDR3 sequences listed, 25% are singletons. Sequenced here: cultured PBMCs, sampled from culture after CMV antigen stimulation. All receptors come from a human donor in good health (CMV status not recorded). Some clones in this sample may be carry-over from other donors' samples.

The V call is TRBV25-1, the J call TRBJ2-1; D possibly uses TRBD1 or TRBD2 (6 bases each). The V and J ends lost 3 bases and 4 bases respectively, with 13 bases between them. Germline values: CDR1 MGHDK, CDR2 SYGVNS. CDR3 length: 15 residues. CDR3 nucleotide sequence: TGTGCCAGCAGTGATCGAGGCGGGACATACAATGAGCAGTTCTTC. It yields the protein CASSDRGGTYNEQFF.

The rearrangement links TRBV6-2 or TRBV6-3 to TRBJ2-5, with 8 bases fitting TRBD1. V gave up 5 bases and J gave up 2 bases; unmatched junction bases: 7. The CDR3 spans 15 residues. Germline V gene lookup returns CDR1 MNHEY and CDR2 SVGEGT. DNA for the CDR3: TGTGCCAGCAGTACCAACAGGGGGAGACAAGAGACCCAGTACTTC. The encoded protein is CASSTNRGRQETQYF.

This clonotype was counted between two and nine times. The chain recombines TRBV18 with TRBJ1-1, with 8 bases identical to TRBD1. Germline values: CDR1 KGHSH, CDR2 LQKENI. CDR3 length equals 13 residues. V lost 6 bases to trimming and J lost 10 bases; unmatched junction nucleotides: 10. CDR3 in DNA: TGTGCCAGCTCCCCCCAATCCGACAGGGGAGCTTTCTTT. Amino acid sequence: CASSPQSDRGAFF.

The CDR3 loop reads CASSLQVSYGYTF. The DNA of the CDR3 is TGTGCCAGCAGCCTTCAGGTCAGCTATGGCTACACCTTC. The V and J genes are TRBV7-9 and TRBJ1-2; the D is unclear. The CDR3 spans 13 residues. The germline V gene has CDR1 SEHNR and CDR2 FQNEAQ (reference sequence). V was shortened by 5 bases and J by 4 bases, with 11 bases between the two germline ends.

This chain joins TRBV4-3 and TRBJ2-1, with TRBD2 matching 11 bases. CDR1 is LGHNA, CDR2 YSLEER, per germline. The ends lost 6 bases at V and 8 bases at J; junction bases unmatched: 9. The CDR3 is made up of 15 amino acids. The CDR3 here is CASRKTSGSFDEQFF. The CDR3 DNA reads TGCGCCAGCAGAAAAACTAGCGGGAGTTTCGATGAGCAGTTCTTC.

The chain is built from TRBV7-2 and TRBJ2-1, with D hard to call. CDR1 and CDR2 (germline): SGHTA, FQGNSA. The germline V and J ends were trimmed by 5 bases and 6 bases, with 11 bases remaining between them. The CDR3 is 13 residues long. CDR3 in DNA: TGTGCCAGCAGCCAGTGGTCAGTCAATGAGCAGTTCTTC. Translating gives CASSQWSVNEQFF.

This clonotype has more than one count but fewer than ten. CDR3 in amino acids: CASSTPAGTDTQYF. CDR3 nucleotide sequence: TGTGCCAGTAGTACCCCGGCAGGCACAGATACGCAGTATTTT. V gene TRBV19 combines with J gene TRBJ2-3, with D uncertain. The CDR3 consists of 14 residues. Trimming removed 4 bases from V and 1 base from J, with 9 bases in between. The germline V gene encodes CDR1 LNHDA and CDR2 SQIVND (reference sequence).

This clonotype was counted ten times or more. The chain employs TRBV7-8 and TRBJ2-1, with 8 positions matching TRBD2. Germline V gene data show CDR1 as SGHVS and CDR2 as FQNEAQ. The CDR3 is made up of 15 amino acids. The J segment lost 6 bases and the V segment lost 5 bases, leaving 9 bases of the junction unmatched. CDR3 amino acids: CASSQTHGRGNEQFF. CDR3 nucleotide sequence: TGTGCCAGCAGCCAAACCCACGGGAGGGGCAATGAGCAGTTCTTC. The full variable domain, in which reference TRBV7-8 and TRBJ2-1 provide the parts outside the CDR3, is GAGVSQSPRYKVAKRGQDVALRCDPISGHVSLFWYQQALGQGPEFLTYFQNEAQLDKSGLPSDRFFAERPEGSVSTLKIQRTQQEDSAVYLCASSQTHGRGNEQFFGPGTRLTVL.